The 5 T cell receptor beta chains in this list originate from one sample, sequenced in a study of cytomegalovirus exposure and HLA in healthy donors. PCR amplification relied on 60 Vbeta primers (plus 13 Jbeta primers). The table came from immunoSEQ multiplex PCR; TCRdb's copy has only in-frame clones and leaves some out. The sample carries about 130,000 clones, roughly 70% recorded once. The material sequenced was PBMCs. All receptors come from a human donor in good health.

This clone was counted only a few times. The gene calls are TRBV28 and TRBJ2-7; the D gene is possibly TRBD2 (5 bases). Trimming cost V 4 bases and J 2 bases, with 21 bases left between them. The CDR3 sequence is 17 residues long. CDR1 and CDR2 from the germline V gene are MDHEN and SYDVKM. CDR3 protein: CASSSRTGLGLAYEQYF. CDR3 nucleotides: TGTGCCAGCAGTTCGAGAACCGGACTGGGTCTAGCCTACGAGCAGTACTTC.

Only one count was recorded for this clone. This chain links TRBV11-2 with TRBJ2-2; 10 bases map to TRBD1. Per germline, CDR1 SGHAT and CDR2 FQNNGV. There are 15 residues in the CDR3. V was clipped by 7 bases and J by 3 bases; unmatched bases: 5. CDR3 sequence: CASTKTGGYTGELFF. CDR3 nucleotide sequence: TGTGCCAGCACCAAGACAGGGGGCTACACCGGGGAGCTGTTTTTT.

The chain joins TRBV11-2 to TRBJ2-2; the D is unclear. Per the germline V gene, CDR1 is SGHAT and CDR2 is FQNNGV. V was pared by 0 bases and J by 4 bases, with 6 bases between. CDR3 length equals 14 residues. CDR3 sequence: CASSLDRVTGELFF. Written as DNA, the CDR3 is TGTGCCAGCAGCTTAGATCGAGTCACCGGGGAGCTGTTTTTT. The complete variable domain, with remaining parts taken from reference TRBV11-2 and TRBJ2-2, reads EAGVAQSPRYKIIEKRQSVAFWCNPISGHATLYWYQQILGQGPKLLIQFQNNGVVDDSQLPKDRFSAERLKGVDSTLKIQPAKLEDSAVYLCASSLDRVTGELFFGEGSRLTVL.

The J gene is TRBJ2-6, the V gene TRBV10-1; 8 bases align to TRBD1. The CDR3 consists of 19 residues. Germline trimming cut 4 bases from V and 4 bases from J; bases unmatched to any gene: 15. From germline, CDR1 is WNHNN and CDR2 SYGVQD (reference sequence). CDR3 sequence (DNA): TGCGCCAGCAGTGGGGGACCGGGACAGGCAGCGTTCGGGGCCAACGTCCTGACTTTC. Residues: CASSGGPGQAAFGANVLTF.

The chain has TRBV6-5 and TRBJ2-1, with D possibly being TRBD1 (5 bases). The CDR3 contains 16 residues. Germline V gene data show CDR1 as MNHEY and CDR2 as SVGAGI. V gave up 0 bases and J gave up 2 bases, with 11 bases separating them. DNA for the CDR3: TGTGCCAGCAGTTACTCGAGTGGGGCTACCTACAATGAGCAGTTCTTC. It specifies CASSYSSGATYNEQFF.